Listed here are 29 T cell receptor beta chains from one sample, sequenced in a study of blood T cell repertoires in COVID-19. Data came from immunoSEQ multiplex PCR; TCRdb stores just in-frame clones and leaves some out. The data contain a few hundred thousand clones, 70% to 90% of them singletons. The specimen sequenced was PBMCs or T cells enriched from blood (not recorded which). These receptors were taken from a woman between 40 and 50 years old with acute COVID-19.

The chain has TRBV11-2 and TRBJ2-7; 9 positions match TRBD2. The CDR3 has 18 residues. After removal of 5 bases from V and 2 bases from J, the junction contained 16 bases not matched to a gene. Germline loops: CDR1 SGHAT, CDR2 FQNNGV. This chain's CDR3 is CASSPKGGGRGSAYEQYF. As DNA, the CDR3 is TGTGCCAGCAGCCCCAAGGGGGGCGGGAGGGGGAGCGCCTACGAGCAGTACTTC.

V and J are TRBV27 and TRBJ2-1; 9 bases line up with TRBD2. The junction had 16 bases not matched to a gene; V was cut back by 6 bases and J by 7 bases. The germline gives CDR1 MNHEY, CDR2 SMNVEV (reference sequence). This CDR3 is 17 amino acids long. DNA of the CDR3: TGTGCCAGCAGGGCGCTTTCGGCGGGAGGGCCCGTGAATGAGCAGTTCTTC. Translated, it gives CASRALSAGGPVNEQFF.

This clone showed up just a few times. The V call is TRBV10-3, the J call TRBJ2-6, with unresolved D. The germline CDR1 and CDR2 sequences are ENHRY and SYGVKD. CDR3 length: 22 amino acids. V was trimmed by 0 bases and J by 0 bases, leaving 24 bases between them. CDR3 in amino acids: CAISESSLAQKPWASGANVLTF. DNA of the CDR3: TGTGCCATCAGTGAGTCGTCCTTGGCTCAGAAGCCCTGGGCCTCTGGGGCCAACGTCCTGACTTTC.

V usage is TRBV23-1 and J usage is TRBJ1-3, with 7 bases lining up with TRBD1. TRBV23-1 is an ORF, with its function uncertain. CDR3 length: 17 residues. V dropped 6 bases and J dropped 0; count of bases not matched to a gene: 11. CDR3 protein: CASRTWTGKSSGNTIYF. CDR3 in DNA: TGCGCCAGCAGAACCTGGACAGGCAAGAGCTCTGGAAACACCATATATTTT.

The J gene is TRBJ1-5, the V gene TRBV9; 8 bases fit TRBD1. CDR3 size: 14 residues. CDR1 and CDR2 (germline): SGDLS, YYNGEE. V dropped 7 bases and J dropped 3; count of bases not matched to a gene: 6. The CDR3 protein is CASGGQDINQPQHF. The CDR3 DNA is TGTGCCAGCGGGGGACAGGATATCAATCAGCCCCAGCATTTT.

The J gene is TRBJ1-1, the V gene TRBV4-2; D remains unclear. The CDR3 has 14 residues. The V end was cut by 1 base, the J end by 3 bases, with 9 bases between. CDR1 LGHNA and CDR2 YNFKEQ come from the germline V gene. The CDR3 coding sequence is TGTGCCAGCAGCCAAGGCCCGAGGGACACTGAAGCTTTCTTT. It translates to CASSQGPRDTEAFF.

The chain joins TRBV6-5 to TRBJ1-1; 10 bases align to TRBD1. Trimming took 2 bases from V and 9 from J; bases not matched to a gene: 3. This CDR3 comprises 13 residues. The germline V gene encodes CDR1 MNHEY and CDR2 SVGAGI. In DNA form, the CDR3 reads TGTGCCAGCAGTTACCAGGGACAGGGGAAAGCTTTCTTT. Encoded protein: CASSYQGQGKAFF.

The table lists this clone with a count of one. The gene calls are TRBV9 and TRBJ2-3; TRBD2 matches 9 bases. The CDR3 has 17 amino acids. V trimming: 0 bases; J trimming: 3 bases; junction bases outside the gene matches: 8. The germline CDR1 and CDR2 sequences are SGDLS and YYNGEE. The CDR3 bases are TGTGCCAGCAGCGTAGCTACAGGGCGGGAGGGAACAGATACGCAGTATTTT. This encodes CASSVATGREGTDTQYF.

The chain links TRBV6-5 to TRBJ2-7; 10 bases fit TRBD2. The CDR3 consists of 12 residues. Germline CDR1 and CDR2: MNHEY and SVGAGI. The J segment lost 4 bases and the V segment lost 8 bases, leaving 2 bases of the junction unmatched. The CDR3 region has the DNA TGTGCCAGCCTAGCGGGAGTTTACGAGCAGTACTTC. It encodes CASLAGVYEQYF.

V is TRBV6-5 and J is TRBJ2-5, with unresolved D. V lost 6 bases, J lost 2 bases, and 10 bases lay in between. Germline V gives CDR1 MNHEY, CDR2 SVGAGI. The CDR3 loop spans 13 amino acids. CDR3 region: CASRAPSQETQYF. For the CDR3, the DNA is TGTGCCAGCAGGGCCCCGTCACAAGAGACCCAGTACTTC.

The rearrangement links TRBV19 to TRBJ1-5; D ambiguous. The CDR3 consists of 17 residues. The V gene's germline CDR1 is LNHDA and CDR2 SQIVND (reference sequence). Trimming left V 3 bases short and J 2 bases short, with 17 bases between. CDR3 in amino acids: CASSIILQARGNQPQHF. The CDR3 nucleotides are TGTGCCAGTAGTATTATTTTGCAGGCCCGCGGCAATCAGCCCCAGCATTTT.

The chain uses TRBV9 and TRBJ2-1, with D possibly matching TRBD2 (6 bases). V was shortened by 4 bases and J by 3 bases, with 17 bases between the two germline ends. Per germline, CDR1 SGDLS and CDR2 YYNGEE. The CDR3 runs 16 residues. CDR3 sequence reads: CASSNTASEGYNEQFF. Here the CDR3 DNA reads TGTGCCAGCAGCAATACGGCTAGCGAGGGCTACAATGAGCAGTTCTTC.

The V call is TRBV28, the J call TRBJ1-4, with 7 bases that match TRBD1. CDR1 and CDR2 (germline): MDHEN, SYDVKM. Losses at the gene ends were 2 bases for V and 6 bases for J; bases not matched to a gene: 6. This CDR3 has 15 amino acids. In nucleotides, the CDR3 is TGTGCCAGCAGTTTACTTGCAGGGGGAGATGAAAAACTGTTTTTT. This codes for CASSLLAGGDEKLFF.

J is TRBJ1-1 and V is TRBV28, with a possible D match to TRBD1 (5 bases). This CDR3 comprises 13 residues. The V gene's germline CDR1 is MDHEN and CDR2 SYDVKM. The V end was cut by 11 bases, the J end by 4 bases, with 17 bases between. In nucleotides, the CDR3 is TGTGCCCTTTTACCCCAGGGAAGCACTGAAGCTTTCTTT. It codes for CALLPQGSTEAFF.

For this clone: The limits of the CDR3 on the DNA are not certain, so only TCRdb's listed CDR3 is given. The chain links TRBV14 to TRBJ1-2. Germline V CDR1 and CDR2: SGHDN, FVKESK. The CDR3 has 11 residues if both end residues are counted. CDR3 region: CASSQVGIGTF.

The sample holds one count of this clone. The chain links TRBV3-1 (or the pseudogene TRBV3-2) to TRBJ2-1; 7 nucleotides match TRBD2. In germline, CDR1 is LGHDT, CDR2 YNNKEL (reference sequence). This CDR3 has 14 amino acids. V lost 1 base and J lost 6; bases outside the gene matches: 3. CDR3 coding DNA: TGTGCCAGCAGCCAAGCCGGGACTATCAATGAGCAGTTCTTC. Encoded protein: CASSQAGTINEQFF.

V usage is TRBV9 and J usage is TRBJ2-2; 12 bases line up with TRBD2. V was pared by 3 bases and J by 5 bases, with 2 bases of the junction left unmatched. CDR1 is SGDLS and CDR2 is YYNGEE in the germline V gene. The CDR3 sequence is 15 residues long. The CDR3 is CASSEGTSGTGELFF. The CDR3 DNA sequence: TGTGCCAGCAGCGAAGGGACTAGCGGGACCGGGGAGCTGTTTTTT.

This chain joins TRBV9 and TRBJ1-1; TRBD1 matches 10 bases. CDR1 SGDLS and CDR2 YYNGEE come from the germline V gene. The CDR3 length is 15 residues. V was clipped by 2 bases and J by 6 bases; unmatched bases: 7. The CDR3 here is CASSVGTGVAAEAFF. The DNA for the CDR3 is TGTGCCAGCAGCGTGGGGACAGGGGTAGCGGCTGAAGCTTTCTTT.

The chain combines TRBV6-5 with TRBJ2-7, with 7 bases matching TRBD1. Germline V CDR1 and CDR2: MNHEY, SVGAGI. This CDR3 comprises 14 residues. V was clipped by 2 bases and J by 6 bases; unmatched bases: 7. Here the CDR3 DNA reads TGTGCCAGCAGTTACACCGACAGGGCGGGCGAGCAGTACTTC. Translated, it gives CASSYTDRAGEQYF.

The rearrangement uses TRBV30 and TRBJ2-7, with D possibly TRBD2 on 7 matching bases. There are 13 residues in the CDR3. Germline CDR1 GTSNPN, CDR2 SVGIG (reference sequence). V was shortened by 2 bases and J by 2 bases, with 10 bases between the two germline ends. Here the CDR3 DNA reads TGTGCCTGGAGTCGGGGGGCCGCCTACGAGCAGTACTTC. Translated, it gives CAWSRGAAYEQYF.

V and J are TRBV5-1 and TRBJ2-1; the D gene is possibly TRBD1 (6 bases). CDR1 is SGHRS, CDR2 YFSETQ, per germline. The CDR3 runs to 17 residues. V shed 4 bases and J shed 5 bases, with 22 bases lying between them. DNA for the CDR3: TGCGCCAGCAGCCTACGAAAACCCGGGACACTTAACAATGAGCAGTTCTTC. This sequence encodes CASSLRKPGTLNNEQFF.

The CDR3 nucleotides are TGTGCCAGTCGAGCGGGAGGGACAGATACGCAGTATTTT. It is translated as CASRAGGTDTQYF. V usage is TRBV6-5 and J usage is TRBJ2-3; 10 bases align to TRBD2. V dropped 9 bases and J dropped 3; count of bases not matched to a gene: 3. The CDR3 covers 13 residues. Per germline, CDR1 MNHEY and CDR2 SVGAGI.

The genes are TRBV18 and TRBJ2-7, with 7 bases lining up with TRBD2. Germline CDR1 and CDR2: KGHSH and LQKENI. The V gene end was trimmed by 4 bases and the J gene end by 2 bases; junction bases not matched to a gene: 5. The CDR3 totals 14 residues. The CDR3 loop is CASSRGGSTYEQYF. DNA of the CDR3: TGTGCCAGCTCACGGGGAGGGAGCACCTACGAGCAGTACTTC.

In nucleotides, the CDR3 is TGTGCCAGCATTAGTGGGGCGTCCTCCTACGAGCAGTACTTC. Translated, it gives CASISGASSYEQYF. V is TRBV6-6 and J is TRBJ2-7, with D maybe TRBD1 (5 bases). This CDR3 spans 14 amino acids. Deletions cut 7 bases from V and 0 bases from J, with 13 bases between. Germline V CDR1 and CDR2: MNHNY, SVGAGI (reference sequence).

The CDR3: CASSPVIQETQYF. The CDR3 DNA is TGTGCCAGCTCACCTGTTATCCAAGAGACCCAGTACTTC. The chain uses TRBV18 and TRBJ2-5, with D unresolved. There are 13 residues in the CDR3. With 3 bases removed from V and 1 base from J, the gap between germline ends came to 6 bases. Per germline, CDR1 KGHSH and CDR2 LQKENI.

In DNA form, the CDR3 reads TGTGCCAGCTCACTCCTAGGGGGAATCACCGGGGAGCTGTTTTTT. Translated: CASSLLGGITGELFF. The chain joins TRBV18 to TRBJ2-2, with a tentative D call TRBD1 (6 bases). CDR3 length: 15 amino acids. Germline CDR1 and CDR2: KGHSH and LQKENI. Between the trimmed V and J ends, which lost 4 bases and 4 bases, there was a span of 13 bases.

The rearrangement uses TRBV19 and TRBJ1-1, with 11 bases aligning to TRBD1. The V segment lost 4 bases and the J segment 5 bases; nucleotides outside the gene matches: 6. Germline V CDR1 and CDR2: LNHDA, SQIVND (reference sequence). This CDR3 is 15 amino acids long. The CDR3 nucleotides read TGTGCCAGTAGTAGCGGACAGGGGGCGAGGACTGAAGCTTTCTTT. It yields the protein CASSSGQGARTEAFF.

The sample holds one count of this clone. V usage is TRBV12-3 or TRBV12-4 and J usage is TRBJ2-1, with a tentative D call TRBD1 (6 bases). The germline V and J ends were trimmed by 5 bases and 4 bases, with 6 bases remaining between them. This CDR3 has 12 amino acids. CDR3: CASSGQYNEQFF. CDR3 nucleotide sequence: TGTGCCAGCAGTGGACAGTACAATGAGCAGTTCTTC.

This chain links TRBV6-5 with TRBJ2-2, with 8 bases fitting TRBD1. Germline V gene data show CDR1 as MNHEY and CDR2 as SVGAGI. This CDR3 has 14 amino acids. V lost 8 bases, J lost 3 bases, and 5 bases stayed unmatched. This CDR3 is CASADRVDTGELFF. The DNA of the CDR3 is TGTGCCAGCGCGGACAGGGTGGACACCGGGGAGCTGTTTTTT.